These 29 T cell receptor beta chains were sequenced from one sample in a study of cytomegalovirus exposure and HLA in healthy donors. Generated by immunoSEQ multiplex PCR, the TCRdb table keeps only in-frame clones and is missing some. The sample yields about 170,000 clones, approximately 87% seen once. The sample comprised PBMCs. Every receptor here comes from a woman aged 25 to 39 in good health and CMV-seronegative.

J is TRBJ1-1 and V is TRBV4-3; D not certain. Germline V gene lookup returns CDR1 LGHNA and CDR2 YSLEER. Trimming removed 3 bases at V and 0 bases at J, with 11 bases between. This CDR3 contains 15 residues. The CDR3 spells CASSQFTNMNTEAFF. The CDR3 DNA reads as TGCGCCAGCAGCCAGTTCACAAATATGAACACTGAAGCTTTCTTT.

V gene TRBV30 combines with J gene TRBJ1-2; D uncertain. Trimming left V 0 bases short and J 4 bases short, with 3 bases between. This CDR3 contains 11 residues. Germline lookup yields CDR1 GTSNPN and CDR2 SVGIG (reference sequence). CDR3 residues: CAWSVLYGYTF. CDR3 coding DNA: TGTGCCTGGAGTGTACTCTATGGCTACACCTTC.

In this sample, this clone turned up once. The V call is TRBV29-1, the J call TRBJ1-2; 7 bases map to TRBD1. The length of the CDR3 is 15 residues. CDR1 is SQVTM, CDR2 ANQGSEA, per germline. The V segment lost 6 bases and the J segment 3 bases; nucleotides outside the gene matches: 13. The CDR3 nucleotides are TGCAGCGTGGGAACAAACACACAGGGGTACTATGGCTACACCTTC. Its protein product is CSVGTNTQGYYGYTF.

The rearrangement uses TRBV13 and TRBJ1-3; 8 positions agree with TRBD1. Germline-derived CDR1 and CDR2 are PRHDT and FYEKMQ (reference sequence). V lost 4 bases and J lost 6; bases outside the gene matches: 5. The CDR3 totals 14 residues. The CDR3 loop is CASSSTQGVNTIYF. The CDR3 region has the DNA TGTGCCAGCAGCTCGACACAGGGGGTAAACACCATATATTTT. The full variable domain, rest sourced from reference TRBV13 and TRBJ1-3, is AAGVIQSPRHLIKEKRETATLKCYPIPRHDTVYWYQQGPGQDPQFLISFYEKMQSDKGSIPDRFSAQQFSDYHSELNMSSLELGDSALYFCASSSTQGVNTIYFGEGSWLTVV.

This clone has just a few counts. The V and J genes are TRBV11-2 and TRBJ2-3; D remains ambiguous. The CDR3 sequence is 12 residues long. V shed 6 bases and J shed 6 bases, with 10 bases lying between them. In germline, CDR1 is SGHAT, CDR2 FQNNGV. In DNA form, the CDR3 reads TGTGCCAGCAGAGCCGTCAGGGATACGCAGTATTTT. The encoded protein is CASRAVRDTQYF.

V and J are TRBV4-2 and TRBJ2-1; no clear D gene. Trimming shortened V by 0 bases and J by 3 bases, and 9 bases separated the two germline ends. This CDR3 has 15 residues. Per the germline V gene, CDR1 is LGHNA and CDR2 is YNFKEQ. The CDR3 reads CASSQDSAVYNEQFF. The CDR3 DNA is TGTGCCAGCAGCCAAGATTCCGCAGTCTACAATGAGCAGTTCTTC.

This chain uses TRBV19 with TRBJ1-1; D is undetermined. The germline V and J ends were trimmed by 3 bases and 4 bases, with 15 bases remaining between them. The length of the CDR3 is 15 residues. CDR1 and CDR2 from the germline V gene are LNHDA and SQIVND (reference sequence). CDR3 region: CASSIPTGSITEAFF. DNA of the CDR3: TGTGCCAGTAGTATCCCCACCGGTTCGATCACTGAAGCTTTCTTT. The full variable domain, with the rest looked up from reference TRBV19 and TRBJ1-1, is DGGITQSPKYLFRKEGQNVTLSCEQNLNHDAMYWYRQDPGQGLRLIYYSQIVNDFQKGDIAEGYSVSREKKESFPLTVTSAQKNPTAFYLCASSIPTGSITEAFFGQGTRLTVV.

The chain joins TRBV2 to TRBJ2-7; tentative D call: TRBD1 (6 bases). The CDR3 has 14 residues. Between the trimmed V and J ends, which lost 3 bases and 6 bases, there was a span of 15 bases. The V gene's germline CDR1 is SNHLY and CDR2 FYNNEI. Written as DNA, the CDR3 is TGTGCCAGCAGTGACAGGACAGCGGCCGGCGAGCAGTACTTC. This codes for CASSDRTAAGEQYF.

Here the CDR3 DNA reads TGCAGTGCTATGGACAGATACGAGCAGTACTTC. This codes for CSAMDRYEQYF. The chain links TRBV20-1 to TRBJ2-7; weak D call: TRBD1 (6 bases). Per germline, CDR1 DFQATT and CDR2 SNEGSKA (reference sequence). There are 11 residues in the CDR3. V lost 4 bases, J lost 4 bases, and 8 bases lay in between.

The chain couples TRBV18 to TRBJ2-2; 7 bases agree with TRBD2. J lost 6 bases, V lost 5 bases, and 15 bases had no gene match. The CDR3 loop spans 17 amino acids. In germline, CDR1 is KGHSH, CDR2 LQKENI. The CDR3 region is CASSAQGRTSGAGELFF. DNA for the CDR3: TGTGCCAGCTCAGCCCAGGGCCGGACTAGTGGCGCCGGGGAGCTGTTTTTT.

V gene TRBV4-1 combines with J gene TRBJ2-5; D uncertain. CDR3 length: 12 amino acids. V gave up 3 bases and J gave up 3 bases, with 5 bases separating them. CDR1 is MGHRA and CDR2 is YSYEKL in the germline V gene. Here the CDR3 reads CASSHTEETQYF. CDR3 sequence (DNA): TGCGCCAGCAGCCATACTGAAGAGACCCAGTACTTC.

V and J are TRBV4-1 and TRBJ1-3, with TRBD1 matching over 7 bases. CDR1 MGHRA and CDR2 YSYEKL come from the germline V gene. This CDR3 has 15 amino acids. Trimming at V came to 4 bases and at J to 0 bases, leaving 3 bases not matched to a gene. CDR3 DNA: TGCGCCAGCAGCCTTGGGGACAGCTCTGGAAACACCATATATTTT. Amino acid sequence: CASSLGDSSGNTIYF.

The chain has TRBV5-1 and TRBJ1-4; 8 bases map to TRBD1. CDR1 and CDR2 from the germline V gene are SGHRS and YFSETQ. Unmatched junction bases numbered 2, after V lost 2 bases and J lost 5 bases. The CDR3 spans 14 residues. Here the CDR3 reads CASSFDRGNEKLFF. CDR3 sequence (DNA): TGCGCCAGCAGCTTCGACAGGGGAAATGAAAAACTGTTTTTT.

This chain uses TRBV2 with TRBJ2-3; 12 nucleotides match TRBD1. The ends lost 6 bases at V and 3 bases at J; junction bases unmatched: 4. Germline CDR1 SNHLY, CDR2 FYNNEI. This CDR3 has 15 residues. DNA for the CDR3: TGTGCCAGCAGAAGGGACAGGGGGCCTACAGATACGCAGTATTTT. Translated: CASRRDRGPTDTQYF. Full variable domain (rest looked up from reference TRBV2 and TRBJ2-3): EPEVTQTPSHQVTQMGQEVILRCVPISNHLYFYWYRQILGQKVEFLVSFYNNEISEKSEIFDDQFSVERPDGSNFTLKIRSTKLEDSAMYFCASRRDRGPTDTQYFGPGTRLTVL.

The V call is TRBV19, the J call TRBJ2-3; a weak D match, TRBD2 (5 bases). Germline values: CDR1 LNHDA, CDR2 SQIVND (reference sequence). V was pared by 0 bases and J by 10 bases, with 17 bases between. This CDR3 is built from 15 residues. The CDR3 loop is CASSIDPGSGQSQYF. The CDR3 bases are TGTGCCAGTAGTATAGATCCGGGGAGTGGGCAGTCGCAGTATTTT. Drawing the rest from reference TRBV19 and TRBJ2-3, the complete variable domain is DGGITQSPKYLFRKEGQNVTLSCEQNLNHDAMYWYRQDPGQGLRLIYYSQIVNDFQKGDIAEGYSVSREKKESFPLTVTSAQKNPTAFYLCASSIDPGSGQSQYFGPGTRLTVL.

The V and J genes are TRBV9 and TRBJ2-3, with TRBD1 matching 8 bases. The length of the CDR3 is 16 residues. V shed 4 bases, J shed 5 bases, and the junction held 12 bases outside the gene matches. Germline CDR1 and CDR2: SGDLS and YYNGEE. The CDR3 sequence is CASSSRRTGHQDTQYF. The CDR3 nucleotides are TGTGCCAGCAGCTCTCGCAGGACAGGGCATCAAGATACGCAGTATTTT.

The count of this clone is one. The V and J genes are TRBV7-2 and TRBJ2-7; 10 bases map to TRBD1. Trimming took 3 bases from V and 5 from J; bases not matched to a gene: 4. There are 14 residues in the CDR3. Germline V gene sequence: CDR1 SGHTA, CDR2 FQGNSA. CDR3 sequence: CASSFGQGVDEQYF. In nucleotides, the CDR3 is TGTGCCAGCAGCTTTGGACAGGGGGTAGACGAGCAGTACTTC.

This chain connects TRBV5-1 to TRBJ2-1; 7 bases are shared with TRBD1. The V gene end was trimmed by 2 bases and the J gene end by 1 base; junction bases not matched to a gene: 3. This CDR3 region has 15 residues. The V gene's germline CDR1 is SGHRS and CDR2 YFSETQ. The CDR3 DNA reads as TGCGCCAGCAGCTTCCCCAGGGGGTCCTACAATGAGCAGTTCTTC. It is translated as CASSFPRGSYNEQFF.

The chain recombines TRBV27 with TRBJ2-3; D not resolved. Between the trimmed V and J ends, which lost 8 bases and 4 bases, there was a span of 16 bases. The germline gives CDR1 MNHEY, CDR2 SMNVEV (reference sequence). This CDR3 is 14 amino acids long. CDR3 sequence: CASPPREHADTQYF. The CDR3 coding sequence is TGTGCCAGCCCACCCCGCGAGCATGCAGATACGCAGTATTTT.

This chain uses TRBV6-1 with TRBJ2-7; D is possibly TRBD2 (6 bases). The germline V gene has CDR1 MNHNS and CDR2 SASEGT. V lost 4 bases, J lost 2 bases, and 15 bases lay in between. CDR3 length: 15 residues. CDR3 nucleotide sequence: TGTGCCAGCAGTGTTTGGGGGGATGGGGCCTACGAGCAGTACTTC. Amino acids: CASSVWGDGAYEQYF.

The chain joins TRBV19 to TRBJ2-7, with 10 bases aligning to TRBD1. CDR3 size: 15 residues. Germline V gene lookup returns CDR1 LNHDA and CDR2 SQIVND (reference sequence). V trimming: 6 bases; J trimming: 0 bases; junction bases outside the gene matches: 5. The chain's CDR3 is CASRDRDRGSYEQYF. CDR3 sequence (DNA): TGTGCCAGTAGAGACAGGGACAGGGGCTCCTACGAGCAGTACTTC.

This clone has more than one count but fewer than ten. The chain recombines TRBV11-2 with TRBJ1-2, with a tentative D call TRBD1 (6 bases). This CDR3 is 15 amino acids long. Deletions cut 1 base from V and 6 bases from J, with 15 bases between. Germline V gene sequence: CDR1 SGHAT, CDR2 FQNNGV. For the CDR3, the DNA is TGTGCCAGCAGCTTAGGAGGGGGGGGCGCAGATGGCTACACCTTC. This translates into CASSLGGGGADGYTF. The full variable domain, its missing parts supplied by reference TRBV11-2 and TRBJ1-2, is EAGVAQSPRYKIIEKRQSVAFWCNPISGHATLYWYQQILGQGPKLLIQFQNNGVVDDSQLPKDRFSAERLKGVDSTLKIQPAKLEDSAVYLCASSLGGGGADGYTFGSGTRLTVV.

The chain uses TRBV27 and TRBJ2-3; 9 bases match TRBD2. The V gene's germline CDR1 is MNHEY and CDR2 SMNVEV (reference sequence). V shed 3 bases and J 4 bases; nucleotides not matched to a gene: 8. The CDR3 runs to 16 residues. CDR3 sequence reads: CASSFLSGGPPDTQYF. Written as DNA, the CDR3 is TGTGCCAGCAGTTTCCTTAGCGGGGGCCCCCCAGATACGCAGTATTTT.

This clone was observed a few times. The rearrangement joins TRBV6-5 to TRBJ1-6, with D unresolved. Germline V gives CDR1 MNHEY, CDR2 SVGAGI. This CDR3 has 14 amino acids. Trimming removed 2 bases at V and 11 bases at J, with 13 bases between. The CDR3 region has the DNA TGTGCCAGCAGTTACAGCGGGGTGGAGGCACCCCTCCACTTT. Protein: CASSYSGVEAPLHF.

This rearrangement joins TRBV12-5 to TRBJ1-5; 9 positions match TRBD1. V shed 4 bases and J 1 base; nucleotides not matched to a gene: 8. Per the germline V gene, CDR1 is LGHNT and CDR2 is FRNRAP. This CDR3 comprises 17 residues. The CDR3 loop is CASGSQTGGGSNQPQHF. The CDR3 DNA sequence: TGTGCTAGTGGTTCCCAAACAGGGGGCGGAAGCAATCAGCCCCAGCATTTT.

The rearrangement uses TRBV27 and TRBJ1-2; D is possibly TRBD1 (6 bases). Germline V lookup: CDR1 MNHEY, CDR2 SMNVEV (reference sequence). V was shortened by 6 bases and J by 2 bases, with 10 bases between the two germline ends. This CDR3 region has 13 residues. The CDR3 DNA sequence: TGTGCCAGCAGCCGACAGGACAACTATGGCTACACCTTC. This codes for CASSRQDNYGYTF.

This clone came up once. The chain recombines TRBV5-6 with TRBJ2-3, with D perhaps TRBD2 (6 bases). This CDR3 spans 15 amino acids. Germline CDR1 SGHDT, CDR2 YYEEEE. V was shortened by 3 bases and J by 6 bases, with 17 bases between the two germline ends. The chain's CDR3 is CASSWGGGSGDTQYF. The DNA for the CDR3 is TGTGCCAGCAGCTGGGGAGGCGGATCGGGCGATACGCAGTATTTT.

In its sample, this clone was seen once. The chain carries TRBV7-9 and TRBJ2-3, with D maybe TRBD2 (7 bases). Germline V gene sequence: CDR1 SEHNR, CDR2 FQNEAQ (reference sequence). This CDR3 has 17 residues. V was trimmed by 5 bases and J by 6 bases, leaving 24 bases between them. The CDR3 DNA is TGTGCCAGCAGCACCGAACAGTTGGGGAGGGGGGGGGATACGCAGTATTTT. This sequence encodes CASSTEQLGRGGDTQYF.

V and J are TRBV5-1 and TRBJ2-6; possibly TRBD2 for D (5 bases). The germline CDR1 and CDR2 sequences are SGHRS and YFSETQ. The CDR3 is 16 amino acids. The V and J ends lost 1 base and 2 bases respectively, with 10 bases between them. This CDR3 is CASSLIGKTGANVLTF. CDR3 nucleotide sequence: TGCGCCAGCAGCTTGATCGGGAAAACTGGGGCCAACGTCCTGACTTTC. The variable domain in full, completed from reference TRBV5-1 and TRBJ2-6, reads KAGVTQTPRYLIKTRGQQVTLSCSPISGHRSVSWYQQTPGQGLQFLFEYFSETQRNKGNFPGRFSGRQFSNSRSEMNVSTLELGDSALYLCASSLIGKTGANVLTFGAGSRLTVL.